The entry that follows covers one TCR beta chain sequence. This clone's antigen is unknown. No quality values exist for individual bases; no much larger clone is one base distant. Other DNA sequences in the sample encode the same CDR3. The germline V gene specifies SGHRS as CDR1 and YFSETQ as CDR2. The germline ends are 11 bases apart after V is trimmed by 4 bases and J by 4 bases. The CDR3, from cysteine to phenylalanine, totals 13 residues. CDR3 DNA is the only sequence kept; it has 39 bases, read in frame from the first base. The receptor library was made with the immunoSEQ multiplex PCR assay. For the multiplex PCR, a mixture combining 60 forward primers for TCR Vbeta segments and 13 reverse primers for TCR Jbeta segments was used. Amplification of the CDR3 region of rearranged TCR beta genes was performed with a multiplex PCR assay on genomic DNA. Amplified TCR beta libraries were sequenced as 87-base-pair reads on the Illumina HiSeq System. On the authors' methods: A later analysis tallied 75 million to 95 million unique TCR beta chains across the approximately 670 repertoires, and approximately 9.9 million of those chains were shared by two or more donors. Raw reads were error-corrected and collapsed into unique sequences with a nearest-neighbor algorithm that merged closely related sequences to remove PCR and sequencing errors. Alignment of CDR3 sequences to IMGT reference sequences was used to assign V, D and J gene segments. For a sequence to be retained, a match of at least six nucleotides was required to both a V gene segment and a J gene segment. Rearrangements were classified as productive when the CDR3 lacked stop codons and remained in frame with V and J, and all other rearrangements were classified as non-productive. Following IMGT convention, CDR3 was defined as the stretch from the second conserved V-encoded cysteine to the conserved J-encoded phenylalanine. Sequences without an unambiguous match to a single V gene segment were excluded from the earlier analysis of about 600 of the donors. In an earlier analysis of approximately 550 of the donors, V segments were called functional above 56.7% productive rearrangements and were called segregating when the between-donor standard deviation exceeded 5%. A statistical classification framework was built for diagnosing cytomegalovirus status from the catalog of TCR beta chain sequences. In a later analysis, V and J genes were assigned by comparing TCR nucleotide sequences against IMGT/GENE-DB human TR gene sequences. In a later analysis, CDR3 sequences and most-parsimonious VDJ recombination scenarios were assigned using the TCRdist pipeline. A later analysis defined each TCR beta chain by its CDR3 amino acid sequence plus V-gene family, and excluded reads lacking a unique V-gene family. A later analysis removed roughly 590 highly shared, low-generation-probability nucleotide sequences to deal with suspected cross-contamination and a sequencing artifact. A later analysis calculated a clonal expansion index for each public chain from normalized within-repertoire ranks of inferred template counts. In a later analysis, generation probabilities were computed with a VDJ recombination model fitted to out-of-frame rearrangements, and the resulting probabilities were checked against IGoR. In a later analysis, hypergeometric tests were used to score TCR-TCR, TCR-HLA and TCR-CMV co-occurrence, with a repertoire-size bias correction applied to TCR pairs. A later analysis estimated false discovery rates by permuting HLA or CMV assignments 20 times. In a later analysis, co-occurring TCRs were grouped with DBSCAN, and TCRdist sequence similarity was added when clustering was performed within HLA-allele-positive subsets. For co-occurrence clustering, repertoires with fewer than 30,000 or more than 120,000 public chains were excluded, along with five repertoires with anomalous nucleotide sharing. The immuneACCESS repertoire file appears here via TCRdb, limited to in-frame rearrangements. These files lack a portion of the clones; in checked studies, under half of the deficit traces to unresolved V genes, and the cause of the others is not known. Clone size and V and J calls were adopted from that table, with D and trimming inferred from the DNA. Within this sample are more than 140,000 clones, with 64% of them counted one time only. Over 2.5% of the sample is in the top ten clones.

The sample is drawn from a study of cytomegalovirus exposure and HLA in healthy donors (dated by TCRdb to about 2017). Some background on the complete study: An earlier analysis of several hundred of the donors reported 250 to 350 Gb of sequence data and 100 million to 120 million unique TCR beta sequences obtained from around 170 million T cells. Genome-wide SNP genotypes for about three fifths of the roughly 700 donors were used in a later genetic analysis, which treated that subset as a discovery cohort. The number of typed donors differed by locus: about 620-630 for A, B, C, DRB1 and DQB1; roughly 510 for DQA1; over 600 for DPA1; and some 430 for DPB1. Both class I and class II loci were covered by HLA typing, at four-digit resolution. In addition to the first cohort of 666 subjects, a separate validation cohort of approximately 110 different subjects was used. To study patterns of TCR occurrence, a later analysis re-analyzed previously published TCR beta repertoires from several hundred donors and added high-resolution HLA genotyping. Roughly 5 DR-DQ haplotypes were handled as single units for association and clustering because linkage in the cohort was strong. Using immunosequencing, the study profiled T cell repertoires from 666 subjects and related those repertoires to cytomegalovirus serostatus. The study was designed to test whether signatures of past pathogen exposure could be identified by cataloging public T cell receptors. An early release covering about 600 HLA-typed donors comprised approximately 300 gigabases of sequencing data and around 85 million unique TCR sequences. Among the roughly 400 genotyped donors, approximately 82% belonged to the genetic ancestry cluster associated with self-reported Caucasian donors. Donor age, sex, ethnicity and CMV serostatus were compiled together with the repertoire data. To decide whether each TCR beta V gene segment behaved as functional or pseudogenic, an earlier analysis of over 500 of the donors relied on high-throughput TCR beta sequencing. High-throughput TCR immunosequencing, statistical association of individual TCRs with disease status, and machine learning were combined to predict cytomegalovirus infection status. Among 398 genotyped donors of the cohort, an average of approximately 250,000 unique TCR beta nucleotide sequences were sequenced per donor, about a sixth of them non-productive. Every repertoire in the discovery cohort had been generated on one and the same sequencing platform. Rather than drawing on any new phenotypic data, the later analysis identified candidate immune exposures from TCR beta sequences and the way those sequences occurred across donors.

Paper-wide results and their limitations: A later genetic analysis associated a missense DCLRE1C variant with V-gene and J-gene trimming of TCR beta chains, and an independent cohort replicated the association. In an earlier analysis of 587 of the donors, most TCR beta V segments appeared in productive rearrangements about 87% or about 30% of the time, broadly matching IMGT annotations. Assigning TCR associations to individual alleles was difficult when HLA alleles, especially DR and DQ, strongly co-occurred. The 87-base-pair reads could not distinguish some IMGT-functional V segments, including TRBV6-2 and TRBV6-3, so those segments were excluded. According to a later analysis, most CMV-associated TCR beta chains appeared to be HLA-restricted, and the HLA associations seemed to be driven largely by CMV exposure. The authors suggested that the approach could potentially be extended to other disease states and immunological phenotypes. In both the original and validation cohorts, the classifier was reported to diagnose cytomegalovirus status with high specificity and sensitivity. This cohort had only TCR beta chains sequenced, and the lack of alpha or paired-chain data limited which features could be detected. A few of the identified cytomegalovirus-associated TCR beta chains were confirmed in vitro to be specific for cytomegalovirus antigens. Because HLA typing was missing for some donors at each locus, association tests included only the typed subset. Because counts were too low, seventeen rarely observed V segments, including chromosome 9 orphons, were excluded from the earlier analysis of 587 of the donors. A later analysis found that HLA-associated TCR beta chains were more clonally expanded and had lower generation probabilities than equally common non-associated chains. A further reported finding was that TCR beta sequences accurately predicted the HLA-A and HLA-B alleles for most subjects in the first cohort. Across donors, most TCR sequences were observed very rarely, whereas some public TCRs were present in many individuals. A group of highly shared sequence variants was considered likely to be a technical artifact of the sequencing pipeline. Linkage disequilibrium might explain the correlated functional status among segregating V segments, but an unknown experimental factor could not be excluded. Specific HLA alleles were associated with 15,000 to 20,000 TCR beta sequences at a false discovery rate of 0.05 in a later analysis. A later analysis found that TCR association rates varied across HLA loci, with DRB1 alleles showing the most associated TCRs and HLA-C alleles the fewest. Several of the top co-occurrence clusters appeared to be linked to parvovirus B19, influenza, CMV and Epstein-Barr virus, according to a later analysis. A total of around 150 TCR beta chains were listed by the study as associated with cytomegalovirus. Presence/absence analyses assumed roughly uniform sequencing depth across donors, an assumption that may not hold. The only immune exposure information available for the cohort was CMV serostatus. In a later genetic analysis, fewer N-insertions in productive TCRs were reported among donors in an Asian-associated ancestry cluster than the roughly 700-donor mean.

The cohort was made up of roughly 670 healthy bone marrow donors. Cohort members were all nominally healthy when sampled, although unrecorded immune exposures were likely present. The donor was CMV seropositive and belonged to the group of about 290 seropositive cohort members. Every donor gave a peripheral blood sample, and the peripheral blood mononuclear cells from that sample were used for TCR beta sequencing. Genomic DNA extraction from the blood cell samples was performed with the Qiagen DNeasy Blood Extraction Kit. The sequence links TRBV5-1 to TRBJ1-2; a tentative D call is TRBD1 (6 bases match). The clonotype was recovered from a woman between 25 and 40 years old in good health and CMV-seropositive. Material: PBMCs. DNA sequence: TGCGCCAGCAGCCTGGGACAACTCTATGGCTACACCTTC. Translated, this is CASSLGQLYGYTF.